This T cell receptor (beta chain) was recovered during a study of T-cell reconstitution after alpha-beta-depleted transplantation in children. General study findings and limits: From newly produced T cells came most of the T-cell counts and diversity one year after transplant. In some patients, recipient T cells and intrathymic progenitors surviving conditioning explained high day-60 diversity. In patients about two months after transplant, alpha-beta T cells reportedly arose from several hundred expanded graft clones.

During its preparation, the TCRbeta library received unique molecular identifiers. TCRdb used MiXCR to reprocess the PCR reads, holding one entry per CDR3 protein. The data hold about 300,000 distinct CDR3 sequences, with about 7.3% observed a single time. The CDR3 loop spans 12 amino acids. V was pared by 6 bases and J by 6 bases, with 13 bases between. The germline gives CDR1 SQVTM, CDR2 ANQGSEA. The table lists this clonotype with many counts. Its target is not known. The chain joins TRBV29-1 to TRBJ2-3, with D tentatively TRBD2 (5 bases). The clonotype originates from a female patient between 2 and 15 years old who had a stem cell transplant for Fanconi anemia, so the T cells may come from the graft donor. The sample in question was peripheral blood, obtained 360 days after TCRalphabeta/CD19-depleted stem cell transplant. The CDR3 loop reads CSVEGQRDTQYF. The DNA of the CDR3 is TGCAGCGTCGAGGGCCAGAGGGATACGCAGTATTTT.